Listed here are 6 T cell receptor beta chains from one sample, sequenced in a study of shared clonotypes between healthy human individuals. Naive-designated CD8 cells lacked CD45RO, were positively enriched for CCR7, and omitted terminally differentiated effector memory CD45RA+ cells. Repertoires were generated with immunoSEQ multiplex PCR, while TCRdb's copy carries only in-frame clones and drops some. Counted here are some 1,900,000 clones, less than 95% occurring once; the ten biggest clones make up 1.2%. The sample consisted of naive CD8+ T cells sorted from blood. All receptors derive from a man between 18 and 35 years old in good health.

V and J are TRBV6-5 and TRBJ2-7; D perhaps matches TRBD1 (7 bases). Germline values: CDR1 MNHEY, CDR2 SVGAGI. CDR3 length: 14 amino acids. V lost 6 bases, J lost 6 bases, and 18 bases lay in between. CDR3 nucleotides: TGTGCCAGCAGCGGGGGACAGAGGGCTTCCGAGCAGTACTTC. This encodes CASSGGQRASEQYF.

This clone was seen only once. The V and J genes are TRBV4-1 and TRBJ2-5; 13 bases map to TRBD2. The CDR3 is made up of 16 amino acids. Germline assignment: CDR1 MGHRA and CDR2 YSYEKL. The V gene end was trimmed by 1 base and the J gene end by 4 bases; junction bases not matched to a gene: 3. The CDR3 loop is CASSQVTSGRAETQYF. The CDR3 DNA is TGCGCCAGCAGCCAAGTCACTAGCGGGAGGGCAGAGACCCAGTACTTC.

The CDR3 nucleotides are TGTGCCAGCAGCTTATCTTTGCCCGAGCAGTACTTC. Its translation is CASSLSLPEQYF. The J gene is TRBJ2-7, the V gene TRBV7-9; no reliable D call. The CDR3 is 12 amino acids. Germline V gene sequence: CDR1 SEHNR, CDR2 FQNEAQ (reference sequence). V lost 2 bases and J 6 bases, leaving 8 bases between the germline ends.

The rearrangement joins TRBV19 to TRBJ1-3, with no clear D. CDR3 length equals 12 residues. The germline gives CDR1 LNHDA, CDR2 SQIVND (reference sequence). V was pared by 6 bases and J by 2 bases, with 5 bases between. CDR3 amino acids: CASSVPGNTIYF. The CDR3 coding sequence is TGTGCCAGTAGCGTACCTGGAAACACCATATATTTT.

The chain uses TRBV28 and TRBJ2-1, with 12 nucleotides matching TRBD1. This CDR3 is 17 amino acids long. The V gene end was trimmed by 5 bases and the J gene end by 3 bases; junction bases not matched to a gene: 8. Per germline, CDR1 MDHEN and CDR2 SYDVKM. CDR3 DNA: TGTGCCAGCAGTACCCGGGACAGGGGGCAGGGCTACAATGAGCAGTTCTTC. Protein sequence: CASSTRDRGQGYNEQFF.

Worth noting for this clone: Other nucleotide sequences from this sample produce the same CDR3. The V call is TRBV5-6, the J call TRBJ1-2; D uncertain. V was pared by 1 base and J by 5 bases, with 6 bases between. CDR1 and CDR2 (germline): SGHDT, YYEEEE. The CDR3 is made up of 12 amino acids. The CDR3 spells CASSLRDYGYTF. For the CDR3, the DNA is TGTGCCAGCAGCTTGCGGGATTATGGCTACACCTTC.